These 17 T cell receptor beta chains were all obtained from the same sample, sequenced in a study of shared clonotypes between healthy human individuals. CD45RO-negative cells were positively selected for CCR7, leaving out terminally differentiated effector memory CD45RA+ cells. Libraries were prepared by immunoSEQ multiplex PCR; TCRdb keeps only in-frame clonotypes and omits some of them. The table records around 1.9 million clones, approximately 92% of them present only once. Material: naive CD8+ T cells from PBMCs. These receptors were taken from a man between 18 and 35 years old in good health. Some clones in this sample may be carry-over from other donors' samples.

This clone occurred a few times. The chain joins TRBV9 to TRBJ2-2; D gene uncertain. From germline, CDR1 is SGDLS and CDR2 YYNGEE. The CDR3 sequence is 13 residues long. Trimming stripped 7 bases from V and 1 base from J, with 8 bases between. CDR3 sequence: CASGGGNTGELFF. Written as DNA, the CDR3 is TGTGCCAGCGGTGGTGGGAACACCGGGGAGCTGTTTTTT.

The rearrangement joins TRBV28 to TRBJ1-1; D gene uncertain. Germline CDR1 and CDR2: MDHEN and SYDVKM. This CDR3 region has 14 residues. V was clipped by 5 bases and J by 0 bases, with 10 bases between them. The CDR3 is CASSPPRLNTEAFF. The CDR3 bases are TGTGCCAGCAGTCCTCCACGTCTGAACACTGAAGCTTTCTTT.

The chain employs TRBV19 and TRBJ2-1; D not resolved. CDR1 and CDR2 from the germline V gene are LNHDA and SQIVND (reference sequence). The CDR3 contains 13 residues. Trimming removed 5 bases from V and 6 bases from J, with 11 bases in between. The CDR3 sequence: CASSLPYSNEQFF. CDR3 nucleotide sequence: TGTGCCAGTAGTCTCCCTTACAGCAATGAGCAGTTCTTC.

This clone occurred once. V and J are TRBV5-1 and TRBJ2-7, with 7 bases aligning to TRBD2. Germline CDR1 SGHRS, CDR2 YFSETQ. With 0 bases clipped from V and 3 bases from J, the junction kept 9 bases outside the gene matches. This CDR3 has 16 amino acids. The CDR3 region is CASSLAAASGIYEQYF. The DNA for the CDR3 is TGCGCCAGCAGCTTGGCGGCGGCTAGCGGAATCTACGAGCAGTACTTC. The variable domain in full, with the rest retrieved from reference TRBV5-1 and TRBJ2-7, is KAGVTQTPRYLIKTRGQQVTLSCSPISGHRSVSWYQQTPGQGLQFLFEYFSETQRNKGNFPGRFSGRQFSNSRSEMNVSTLELGDSALYLCASSLAAASGIYEQYFGPGTRLTVT.

This chain connects TRBV6-1 to TRBJ2-3; no definite D call. CDR3 length equals 13 residues. Between the trimmed V and J ends, which lost 6 bases and 3 bases, there was a span of 10 bases. Looked up from germline, CDR1 is MNHNS and CDR2 is SASEGT. CDR3 bases: TGTGCCAGCAGCTCAGTGAGGACAGATACGCAGTATTTT. Protein product: CASSSVRTDTQYF.

A few counts support this clone. The chain uses TRBV4-1 and TRBJ2-5; D not resolved. There are 13 residues in the CDR3. V lost 6 bases and J lost 5, with 13 bases in between. The germline gives CDR1 MGHRA, CDR2 YSYEKL. This CDR3 reads CASSLRELETQYF. The DNA for the CDR3 is TGCGCCAGCAGTTTGAGAGAATTGGAGACCCAGTACTTC.

CDR3 region: CASTRGAGEKLFF. The CDR3, as DNA: TGTGCCAGCACCAGGGGGGCTGGTGAAAAACTGTTTTTT. This chain links TRBV19 with TRBJ1-4; TRBD1 aligns across 7 bases. CDR3 length equals 13 residues. The germline gives CDR1 LNHDA, CDR2 SQIVND (reference sequence). Losses at the gene ends were 9 bases for V and 7 bases for J; bases not matched to a gene: 8.

The chain combines TRBV11-2 with TRBJ2-4; weak D call: TRBD1 (6 bases). V dropped 5 bases and J dropped 2 bases, with 19 bases sitting between them. The CDR3 spans 17 residues. In germline, CDR1 is SGHAT, CDR2 FQNNGV. The CDR3 loop reads CASSPNRDGASKNIQYF. The DNA of the CDR3 is TGTGCCAGCAGCCCCAACAGGGATGGGGCTTCCAAAAACATTCAGTACTTC.

The rearrangement joins TRBV2 to TRBJ2-2; no definite D call. V dropped 7 bases and J dropped 6 bases, with 21 bases sitting between them. CDR3 length: 16 residues. Germline CDR1 and CDR2: SNHLY and FYNNEI. Here the CDR3 DNA reads TGTGCCAGCATGGAAAGGGTAAAGGCTTACCCCGGGGAGCTGTTTTTT. This translates into CASMERVKAYPGELFF.

The V gene is TRBV7-8, the J gene TRBJ2-7, with TRBD1 identical over 9 bases. The CDR3 is 16 residues long. Trimming removed 5 bases from V and 7 bases from J; junction bases left unmatched: 15. Germline V gene data show CDR1 as SGHVS and CDR2 as FQNEAQ. DNA of the CDR3: TGTGCCAGCAGCCGCCCTCAGACAGGGGGGAGAGTGGAGCAGTACTTC. This gives the protein CASSRPQTGGRVEQYF.

The chain carries TRBV2 and TRBJ2-7; D is uncertain. The germline V and J ends were trimmed by 4 bases and 0 bases, with 13 bases remaining between them. This CDR3 comprises 15 residues. Germline CDR1 SNHLY, CDR2 FYNNEI. The CDR3 sequence is CASSVLAASSYEQYF. The CDR3 DNA reads TGTGCCAGCAGTGTCTTGGCGGCAAGCTCCTACGAGCAGTACTTC.

CDR3 in amino acids: CASSIDGQPQHF. The CDR3, as DNA: TGTGCCAGTAGTATCGATGGGCAACCCCAGCATTTT. The chain combines TRBV19 with TRBJ1-5, with unresolved D. CDR3 size: 12 residues. CDR1 is LNHDA, CDR2 SQIVND, per germline (reference sequence). V was pared by 3 bases and J by 10 bases, with 10 bases between.

To note about this clone: This sample includes further DNA sequences coding for the same CDR3. The chain links TRBV6-4 to TRBJ2-7; 7 nucleotides align to TRBD2. The CDR3 is 12 residues long. CDR1 is MRHNA and CDR2 is SNTAGT in the germline V gene. Trimming at V came to 0 bases and at J to 7 bases, leaving 0 bases not matched to a gene. In DNA, the CDR3 is TGTGCCAGCAGTGACTCGGGAGGGGAGCAGTACTTC. As protein: CASSDSGGEQYF.

The chain joins TRBV28 to TRBJ2-4; the D is unclear. This CDR3 has 12 residues. V was cut by 5 bases and J by 5 bases, with 7 bases left in between. Germline V lookup: CDR1 MDHEN, CDR2 SYDVKM. The DNA of the CDR3 is TGTGCCAGCAGTCCTGGACAAAACATTCAGTACTTC. Protein: CASSPGQNIQYF.

This clone appeared a single time. The chain joins TRBV28 to TRBJ2-3, with 8 bases aligning to TRBD2. Per germline, CDR1 MDHEN and CDR2 SYDVKM. V lost 6 bases and J lost 6; bases outside the gene matches: 17. The CDR3 covers 17 residues. The CDR3 sequence: CASSPHGLAGSEDTQYF. In DNA, the CDR3 is TGTGCCAGCAGCCCTCACGGGTTAGCGGGATCTGAGGATACGCAGTATTTT.

The rearrangement links TRBV2 to TRBJ2-7; 9 nucleotides agree with TRBD2. Per germline, CDR1 SNHLY and CDR2 FYNNEI. J lost 2 bases, V lost 1 base, and 3 bases had no gene match. This CDR3 spans 15 amino acids. The DNA of the CDR3 is TGTGCCAGCAGTGAAGGACTAGCGGAGACCTACGAGCAGTACTTC. It encodes CASSEGLAETYEQYF.

V gene TRBV7-8 combines with J gene TRBJ2-7; D tentatively fits TRBD1 or TRBD2 (6 bases each). The CDR3 runs 16 residues. V was clipped by 5 bases and J by 0 bases, with 17 bases between them. Germline lookup yields CDR1 SGHVS and CDR2 FQNEAQ. In DNA form, the CDR3 reads TGTGCCAGCAGCCCGCCGGAGGGGGTTAGCTCCTACGAGCAGTACTTC. Amino acids: CASSPPEGVSSYEQYF.